A selection of T cell receptor beta chains follows, all from one sample in a study of cytomegalovirus exposure and HLA in healthy donors. Sequencing used immunoSEQ multiplex PCR; TCRdb keeps in-frame clones, though not all of them. The sample is made up of about 30,000 clones, and the top ten hold less than 6% of it. Sequencing was performed on PBMCs. Source of these receptors: a female donor in good health and CMV-seronegative. CDR3s include the opening cysteine and the closing phenylalanine or tryptophan. Fields, in order: CDR3 length, J gene, D gene, clone size, V gene, CDR3 DNA, CDR3 protein. A D gene is named only where the DNA matches it firmly. Clone size is not always given. Where it is, it says once, few, many or a class for expanded clones.

14 TRBJ2-3 TRBD2 - TRBV7-9 TGTGCCAGCAGCCGGACTAGCGGCACAGATACGCAGTATTTT CASSRTSGTDTQYF
13 TRBJ2-2 - - TRBV5-1 TGCGCCAGCAGCTTACAGGGTACCGGGGAGCTGTTTTTT CASSLQGTGELFF
14 TRBJ1-1 TRBD1 - TRBV10-1 TGCGCCAGCAAAGGGGACAGGGCTGGGACTGAAGCTTTCTTT CASKGDRAGTEAFF
14 TRBJ1-2 - - TRBV5-1 TGCGCCAGCAGCTGGGGCTCTGGGGAAAGCGGCTACACCTTC CASSWGSGESGYTF
17 TRBJ1-6 TRBD1 - TRBV5-6 TGTGCCAGCAGCTTGCCATCACCCGGGACAGGGAATTCACCCCTCCACTTT CASSLPSPGTGNSPLHF
14 TRBJ2-3 TRBD1 - TRBV7-6 TGTGCCAGCAGCTCGAGACAGGGCTCCGATACGCAGTATTTT CASSSRQGSDTQYF
14 TRBJ1-5 - - TRBV5-6 TGTGCCAGCAGCTTGTTCAGAGGGAATCAGCCCCAGCATTTT CASSLFRGNQPQHF
14 TRBJ2-7 - - TRBV9 TGTGCCAGCAGCCCCCTAGTCACCCCCTACGAGCAGTACTTC CASSPLVTPYEQYF
17 TRBJ2-2 TRBD2 medium-sized TRBV9 TGTGCCAGCAGCGTAGCGGGTAGCGGGGGCCCCACCGGGGAGCTGTTTTTT CASSVAGSGGPTGELFF
14 TRBJ2-7 TRBD2 - TRBV6-1 TGTGCCAGCAGTTTGGGGAGGGGCACCTACGAGCAGTACTTC CASSLGRGTYEQYF
14 TRBJ2-2 - - TRBV5-1 TGCGCCAGCAGCAACGGACAGAACACCGGGGAGCTGTTTTTT CASSNGQNTGELFF
17 TRBJ1-4 - - TRBV12-5 TGTGCTAGTGGTTCTCCGACAGGCCGCTCACACAATGAAAAACTGTTTTTT CASGSPTGRSHNEKLFF
13 TRBJ2-5 - - TRBV2 TGTGCCAGCAAGTGGACTAACCAAGAGACCCAGTACTTC CASKWTNQETQYF
14 TRBJ2-2 TRBD2 - TRBV9 TGTGCCACCTCCCCGGGGGGGCTTGGCGGGGAGCTGTTTTTT CATSPGGLGGELFF
16 TRBJ2-1 - - TRBV4-2 TGTGCCAGCAGCCAAGAGAAGGGGGGGTTCTACAATGAGCAGTTCTTC CASSQEKGGFYNEQFF
17 TRBJ2-2 TRBD1 - TRBV5-4 TGTGCCAGCAGCGGCGCTCCGGGACAGGGGAGAACCGGGGAGCTGTTTTTT CASSGAPGQGRTGELFF
16 TRBJ2-5 - - TRBV7-8 TGTGCCAGCAGCTTAGGGGTCACTAGGGTGACAGAGACCCAGTACTTC CASSLGVTRVTETQYF
15 TRBJ2-3 TRBD2 - TRBV18 TGTGCCAGCTCACCGCTAGCGGGGGTCACAGATACGCAGTATTTT CASSPLAGVTDTQYF
14 TRBJ2-5 - - TRBV7-3 TGTGCCAGCAGCTGGGGGGGCCTGTTAGAGACCCAGTACTTC CASSWGGLLETQYF
14 TRBJ1-6 - - TRBV11-1 TGTGCCAGCAGCTTGCAGAATTCGAATTCACCCCTCCACTTT CASSLQNSNSPLHF
17 TRBJ2-2 TRBD1 - TRBV10-3 TGTGCCATCAGTGATGTTGTGGGACAGGGGAACACCGGGGAGCTGTTTTTT CAISDVVGQGNTGELFF
15 TRBJ2-2 TRBD1 - TRBV11-2 TGTGCCAGCAGCTTATCTCAGGGGGAAACCGGGGAGCTGTTTTTT CASSLSQGETGELFF
16 TRBJ1-5 - - TRBV5-6 TGTGCCAGCAGCCAGAGAAGGACAGACTCCAATCAGCCCCAGCATTTT CASSQRRTDSNQPQHF
17 TRBJ2-3 - - TRBV5-1 TGCGCCAGCAGCTTGGCCATTGGCGGGCTAAGCACAGATACGCAGTATTTT CASSLAIGGLSTDTQYF
15 TRBJ1-5 - - TRBV18 TGTGCCAGCTCACCATTTAATACAGCCGGTCAGCCCCAGCATTTT CASSPFNTAGQPQHF
17 TRBJ2-4 - - TRBV11-2 TGTGCCAGCAGCTTAGATCTCTTGGTCAGGGACAAAAACATTCAGTACTTC CASSLDLLVRDKNIQYF
14 TRBJ1-5 TRBD1 - TRBV6-1 TGTGCCAGCAGTGACCCAGGGGGCGGGCAGCCCCAGCATTTT CASSDPGGGQPQHF
14 TRBJ1-2 - - TRBV18 TGTGCCAGCTCACCACCCGACACCGTCTATGGCTACACCTTC CASSPPDTVYGYTF
16 TRBJ1-4 - - TRBV15 TGTGCCACCAGCCGGGGGGGGCAGGTAGCTAATGAAAAACTGTTTTTT CATSRGGQVANEKLFF
13 TRBJ2-7 TRBD1 - TRBV27 TGTGCCATCAGTCGGGACAGGGGGTACGAGCAGTACTTC CAISRDRGYEQYF
14 TRBJ2-5 - - TRBV18 TGTGCCAGCTCACCAGGTGGCGGGACGGAGACCCAGTACTTC CASSPGGGTETQYF
16 TRBJ2-7 TRBD1 - TRBV19 TGTGCCAGTAGCCCCGGGGGGGACAGGGGGCTGGTCGAGCAGTACTTC CASSPGGDRGLVEQYF
14 TRBJ2-5 - - TRBV7-6 TGTGCCAGCAGCTTAGCTCCAGGAGGGGAGACCCAGTACTTC CASSLAPGGETQYF
16 TRBJ2-7 - - TRBV5-1 TGCGCCAGCAGCTTGGCGTTAGGACAGATCTCCTACGAGCAGTACTTC CASSLALGQISYEQYF
13 TRBJ1-1 - - TRBV10-1 TGCGCCAGCAGTGATGTGAGGAACACTGAAGCTTTCTTT CASSDVRNTEAFF
14 TRBJ2-1 - - TRBV7-9 TGTGCCAGCAGCCCCCAGGGTATGGGCTATGAGCAGTTCTTC CASSPQGMGYEQFF
14 TRBJ2-7 TRBD2 - TRBV10-3 TGTGCCATCAGCCCGGGACTAACCTCCTACGAGCAGTACTTC CAISPGLTSYEQYF
17 TRBJ2-3 TRBD2 - TRBV5-6 TGTGCCAGCAGCCTAGTCCCGGGACTAGCGGTCACAGATACGCAGTATTTT CASSLVPGLAVTDTQYF
18 TRBJ2-1 TRBD2 - TRBV4-1 TGCGCCAGCAGCCAAGAGACGACTAGCGGGGCCTATGACAATGAGCAGTTCTTC CASSQETTSGAYDNEQFF
13 TRBJ1-1 - - TRBV7-9 TGTGCCAGCAGCCGCAGCAGGGACACTGAAGCTTTCTTT CASSRSRDTEAFF